These T cell receptor beta chains were read from a single sample in a study of blood T cell repertoires in COVID-19. Profiled with immunoSEQ multiplex PCR; TCRdb holds only in-frame clones, not every one. The sample lists about 35,000 clones; approximately 87% were seen once. Sequenced: peripheral blood. The receptors were gathered from a human donor in a cohort sampled during active COVID-19. The CDR3 runs from the conserved cysteine through the conserved F or W. D genes are given only for firm matches.

CDR3 protein	CDR3 DNA	D gene	V gene	J gene
CASRGTGDQEGSYNEQFF	TGTGCCAGCAGGGGGACAGGGGACCAGGAGGGGTCCTACAATGAGCAGTTCTTC	TRBD1	TRBV5-4	TRBJ2-1
CASSYSMERLDTEAFF	TGTGCCAGCAGTTACAGTATGGAGCGACTTGACACTGAAGCTTTCTTT	.	TRBV6-2/TRBV6-3	TRBJ1-1
CASSLGTGGFGYTF	TGTGCCAGCAGCTTAGGGACAGGGGGCTTTGGCTACACCTTC	TRBD1	TRBV9	TRBJ1-2
CASSLGGLIAKNIQYF	TGTGCCAGCAGCTTAGGGGGGCTAATTGCCAAAAACATTCAGTACTTC	.	TRBV7-8	TRBJ2-4
CASSSRRGSNNEQFF	TGTGCCAGCAGTTCCCGGCGGGGGTCCAACAATGAGCAGTTCTTC	TRBD2	TRBV6-2/TRBV6-3	TRBJ2-1
CATSPAGGGGSYNEQFF	TGTGCCACCAGCCCCGCCGGGGGAGGGGGTAGCTACAATGAGCAGTTCTTC	.	TRBV15	TRBJ2-1
CASSPTTGNEKLFF	TGTGCCAGCAGCCCCACCACAGGGAATGAAAAACTGTTTTTT	.	TRBV5-5	TRBJ1-4
CASSLAFGLATGEQYF	TGTGCCAGCAGCTTAGCCTTCGGACTAGCGACCGGAGAGCAGTACTTC	TRBD2	TRBV7-2	TRBJ2-7
CATSDGANYGYTF	TGTGCCACCAGCGACGGAGCTAACTATGGCTACACCTTC	.	TRBV24-1	TRBJ1-2
CASSLASGGAGETQYF	TGTGCCAGCAGCTTAGCTAGCGGGGGGGCCGGGGAGACCCAGTACTTC	TRBD2	TRBV7-8	TRBJ2-5
CASGTGGLGNTEAFF	TGTGCCAGTGGGACAGGGGGCTTGGGGAACACTGAAGCTTTCTTT	TRBD1	TRBV6-4	TRBJ1-1
CASSSGDRGGTEAFF	TGCGCCAGCAGCTCGGGGGACAGGGGCGGCACTGAAGCTTTCTTT	TRBD1	TRBV5-1	TRBJ1-1